What follows describes a single T cell receptor beta chain. This sample was included in a study of cytomegalovirus exposure and HLA in healthy donors. Despite likely unrecorded immune exposures, the donors were nominally healthy at the time of sampling. Primers: 60 Vbeta forward and 13 Jbeta reverse. TCRdb's copy holds only in-frame clones and misses some; the assay was immunoSEQ multiplex PCR. The top ten hold about 0.85% of the sample, which has about 160,000 clones, roughly nine tenths seen once. The receptor's source is a woman aged 25-40 years in good health and CMV-seronegative. The sequenced sample was PBMCs.

The chain's CDR3 is CAWSIQGAPNTGELFF. CDR3 bases: TGTGCCTGGAGTATACAGGGGGCGCCGAACACCGGGGAGCTGTTTTTT. The chain uses TRBV30 and TRBJ2-2; 9 nucleotides agree with TRBD1. Germline V CDR1 and CDR2: GTSNPN, SVGIG (reference sequence). This CDR3 contains 16 residues. J lost 0 bases, V lost 2 bases, and 4 bases had no gene match.